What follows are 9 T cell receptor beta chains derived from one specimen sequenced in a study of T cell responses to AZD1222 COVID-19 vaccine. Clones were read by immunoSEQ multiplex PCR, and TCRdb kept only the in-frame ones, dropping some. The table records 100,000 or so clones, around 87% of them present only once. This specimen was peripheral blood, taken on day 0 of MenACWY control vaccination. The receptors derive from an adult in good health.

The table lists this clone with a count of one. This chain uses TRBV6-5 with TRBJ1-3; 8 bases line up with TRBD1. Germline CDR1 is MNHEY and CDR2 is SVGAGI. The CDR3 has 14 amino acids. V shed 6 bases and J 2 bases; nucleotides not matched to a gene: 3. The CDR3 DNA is TGTGCCAGCAGGGGGACAGGCCCTGGAAACACCATATATTTT. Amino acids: CASRGTGPGNTIYF.

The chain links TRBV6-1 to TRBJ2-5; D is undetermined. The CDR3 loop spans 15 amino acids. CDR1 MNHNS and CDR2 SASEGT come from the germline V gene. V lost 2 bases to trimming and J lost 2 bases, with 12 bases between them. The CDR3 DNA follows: TGTGCCAGCAGTGAAATGTCTCAAATTCAAGAGACCCAGTACTTC. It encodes CASSEMSQIQETQYF.

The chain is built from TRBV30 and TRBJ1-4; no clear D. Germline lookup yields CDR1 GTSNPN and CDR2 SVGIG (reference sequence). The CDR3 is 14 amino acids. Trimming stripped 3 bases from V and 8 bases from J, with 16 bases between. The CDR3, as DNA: TGTGCCTGGAGCCTGATATACGTGCGAGAAAAACTGTTTTTT. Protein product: CAWSLIYVREKLFF.

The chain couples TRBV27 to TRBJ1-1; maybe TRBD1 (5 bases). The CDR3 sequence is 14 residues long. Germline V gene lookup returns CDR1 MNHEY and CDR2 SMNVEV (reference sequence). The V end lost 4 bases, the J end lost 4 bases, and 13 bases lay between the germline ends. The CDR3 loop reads CASSSWGDGTEAFF. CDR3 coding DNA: TGTGCCAGCAGTTCGTGGGGGGACGGCACTGAAGCTTTCTTT.

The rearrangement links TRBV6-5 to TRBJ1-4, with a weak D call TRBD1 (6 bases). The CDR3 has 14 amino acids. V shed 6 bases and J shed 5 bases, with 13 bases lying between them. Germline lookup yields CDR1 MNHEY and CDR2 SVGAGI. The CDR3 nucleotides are TGTGCCAGCAGACCCGACAGGTGGAATGAAAAACTGTTTTTT. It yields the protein CASRPDRWNEKLFF.

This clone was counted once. The CDR3 sequence: CASSYAGDNIQYF. The CDR3 nucleotides read TGTGCCAGCAGTTACGCAGGGGATAACATTCAGTACTTC. This rearrangement joins TRBV6-2 or TRBV6-3 to TRBJ2-4; tentative D call: TRBD1 (6 bases). Germline values: CDR1 MNHEY, CDR2 SVGEGT. The V end was cut by 2 bases, the J end by 7 bases, with 9 bases between. The CDR3 consists of 13 residues.

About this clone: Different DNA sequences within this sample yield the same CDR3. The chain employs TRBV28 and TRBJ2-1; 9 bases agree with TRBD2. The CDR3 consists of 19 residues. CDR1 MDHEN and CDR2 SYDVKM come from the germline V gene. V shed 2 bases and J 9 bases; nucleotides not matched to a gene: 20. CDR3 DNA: TGTGCCAGCAGTTTAATCGCGGGGGGGCCGGGCTATCGTCCGGTTGAGCAGTTCTTC. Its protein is CASSLIAGGPGYRPVEQFF.

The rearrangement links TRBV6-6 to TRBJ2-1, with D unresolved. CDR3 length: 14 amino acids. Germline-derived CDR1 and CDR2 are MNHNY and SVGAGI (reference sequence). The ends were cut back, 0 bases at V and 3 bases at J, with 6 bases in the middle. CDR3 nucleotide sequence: TGTGCCAGCAGTTACTCCGGCTTCTACAATGAGCAGTTCTTC. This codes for CASSYSGFYNEQFF.

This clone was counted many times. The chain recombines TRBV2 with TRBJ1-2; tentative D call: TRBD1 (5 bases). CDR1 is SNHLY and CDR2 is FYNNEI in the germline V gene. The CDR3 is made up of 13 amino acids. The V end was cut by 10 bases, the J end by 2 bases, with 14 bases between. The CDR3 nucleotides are TGTGCCACCAATCCGACAGTCAACTATGGCTACACCTTC. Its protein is CATNPTVNYGYTF.